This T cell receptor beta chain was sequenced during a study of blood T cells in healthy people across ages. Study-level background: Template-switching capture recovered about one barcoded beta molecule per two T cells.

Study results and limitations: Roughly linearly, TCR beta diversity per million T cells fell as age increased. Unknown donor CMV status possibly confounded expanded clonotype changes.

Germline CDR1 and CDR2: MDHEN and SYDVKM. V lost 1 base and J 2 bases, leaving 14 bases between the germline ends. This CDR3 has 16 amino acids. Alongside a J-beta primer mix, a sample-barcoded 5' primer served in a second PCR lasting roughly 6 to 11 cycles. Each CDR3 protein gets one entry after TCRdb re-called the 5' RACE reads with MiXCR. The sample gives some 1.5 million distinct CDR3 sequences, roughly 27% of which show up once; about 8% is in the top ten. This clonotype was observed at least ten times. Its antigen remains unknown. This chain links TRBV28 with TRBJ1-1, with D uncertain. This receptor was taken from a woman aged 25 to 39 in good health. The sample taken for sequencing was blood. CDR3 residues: CASSLYLSASNTEAFF. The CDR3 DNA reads TGTGCCAGCAGTTTATACCTATCAGCCAGTAACACTGAAGCTTTCTTT.